This TCR beta chain was retrieved from a study of blood T cell repertoires in COVID-19. Study-level background: Material from acute and convalescent COVID-19 was sourced from the United States, Italy and Spain. PBMCs, B-cell-depleted T cells, or T cells were the source of the cDNA or gDNA that made up the material.

Sequencing was performed with immunoSEQ multiplex PCR; in TCRdb, only in-frame clones are kept and a portion is missing. The table lists around 250,000 clones, around nine tenths of them singletons. CDR1 and CDR2 from the germline V gene are SGHTA and FQGNSA. V gave up 3 bases and J gave up 2 bases; unmatched junction bases: 4. The CDR3 is made up of 15 amino acids. The clonotype was recovered from a man aged 40-49 years with active or convalescent COVID-19. The rearrangement joins TRBV7-2 to TRBJ1-3; 7 bases match TRBD1. The sequenced sample consisted of peripheral blood. The CDR3 DNA reads TGTGCCAGCAGCTTGACAGGGCTCCCTGGAAACACCATATATTTT. Translated, it gives CASSLTGLPGNTIYF.